This T cell receptor beta chain came from a study of blood T cell repertoires in COVID-19. The wider study: From T cells, B-cell-depleted T cells, or PBMCs came the material, which was cDNA or gDNA.

This CDR3 has 15 residues. V was pared by 4 bases and J by 7 bases, with 17 bases between. Germline assignment: CDR1 SGHRS and CDR2 YFSETQ. This clone was found once. The data were produced by immunoSEQ multiplex PCR, yet TCRdb's version contains in-frame clones alone and is incomplete. The table has 200,000 to 250,000 clones, about 94% seen once. The specimen was peripheral blood. The sequence derives from a man between 60 and 75 years old with COVID-19, enrolled during active disease. The chain couples TRBV5-1 to TRBJ2-2; a possible D gene is TRBD2 (5 bases). The CDR3 nucleotides are TGCGCCAGCAGCCAGACACTAGGATCCAGCGGGGAGCTGTTTTTT. Amino acid sequence: CASSQTLGSSGELFF.